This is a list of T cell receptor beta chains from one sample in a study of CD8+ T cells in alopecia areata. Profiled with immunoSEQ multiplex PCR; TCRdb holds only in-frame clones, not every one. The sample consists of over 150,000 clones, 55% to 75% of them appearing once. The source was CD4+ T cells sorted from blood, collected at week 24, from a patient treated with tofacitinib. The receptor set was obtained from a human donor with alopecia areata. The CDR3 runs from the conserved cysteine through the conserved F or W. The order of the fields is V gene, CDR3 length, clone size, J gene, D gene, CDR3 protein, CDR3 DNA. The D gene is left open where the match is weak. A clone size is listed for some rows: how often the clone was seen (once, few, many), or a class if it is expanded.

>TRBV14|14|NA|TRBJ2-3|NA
CASSQQGSFDTQYF
TGTGCCAGCAGCCAACAGGGAAGTTTCGATACGCAGTATTTT
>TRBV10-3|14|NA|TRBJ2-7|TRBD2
CAISAGLAVYEQYF
TGTGCCATCAGTGCCGGACTAGCGGTCTACGAGCAGTACTTC
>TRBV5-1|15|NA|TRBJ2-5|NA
CASSSSTGLGETQYF
TGCGCCAGCAGCTCCAGCACAGGGTTGGGAGAGACCCAGTACTTC
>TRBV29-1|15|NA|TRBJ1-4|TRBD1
CSVVTGQTSNEKLFF
TGCAGCGTTGTGACAGGGCAGACCAGTAATGAAAAACTGTTTTTT
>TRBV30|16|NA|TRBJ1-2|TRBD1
CAWSRGQAVVHYGYTF
TGTGCCTGGAGCAGGGGACAGGCAGTAGTGCACTATGGCTACACCTTC
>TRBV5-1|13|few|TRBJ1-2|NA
CASYSGGLGGYTF
TGCGCCAGCTACAGCGGGGGGCTAGGTGGCTACACCTTC
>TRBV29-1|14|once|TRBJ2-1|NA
CSVGGRGSYNEQFF
TGCAGCGTTGGGGGAAGAGGCTCCTACAATGAGCAGTTCTTC
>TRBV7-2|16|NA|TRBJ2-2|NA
CASSFPGASVTGELFF
TGTGCCAGCAGCTTCCCCGGGGCTAGCGTCACCGGGGAGCTGTTTTTT
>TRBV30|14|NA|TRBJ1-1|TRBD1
CAWDGQGATTEAFF
TGTGCCTGGGATGGACAGGGGGCTACCACTGAAGCTTTCTTT
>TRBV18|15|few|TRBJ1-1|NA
CASSPGQGLGTEAFF
TGTGCCAGCTCACCCGGTCAGGGGCTGGGCACTGAAGCTTTCTTT
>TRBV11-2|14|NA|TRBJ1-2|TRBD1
CASSFEGGRYGYTF
TGTGCCAGCAGCTTTGAAGGGGGCCGCTATGGCTACACCTTC
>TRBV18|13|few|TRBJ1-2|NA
CASSPRQDGGYTF
TGTGCCAGCTCACCTCGGCAGGATGGGGGCTACACCTTC
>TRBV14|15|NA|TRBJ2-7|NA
CASSQALAVTYEQYF
TGTGCCAGCAGCCAGGCACTAGCAGTTACGTACGAGCAGTACTTC
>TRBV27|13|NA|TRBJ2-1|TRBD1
CASSRDRGTEQFF
TGTGCCAGCAGCCGGGACAGGGGCACTGAGCAGTTCTTC
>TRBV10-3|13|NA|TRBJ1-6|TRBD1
CAMTPGQGSPLHF
TGTGCCATGACACCGGGACAGGGGTCACCCCTCCACTTT
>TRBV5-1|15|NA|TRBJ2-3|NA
CASRADPDSTDTQYF
TGCGCCAGCAGAGCCGACCCCGATAGCACAGATACGCAGTATTTT
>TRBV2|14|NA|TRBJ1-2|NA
CASSEFRQGDGYTF
TGTGCCAGCAGTGAATTCCGGCAGGGTGATGGCTACACCTTC
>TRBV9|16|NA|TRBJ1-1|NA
CASSVGGHRMNTEAFF
TGTGCCAGCAGCGTGGGGGGACACAGGATGAACACTGAAGCTTTCTTT
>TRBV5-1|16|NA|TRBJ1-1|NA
CASSLDRAGVNTEAFF
TGCGCCAGCAGCTTGGATCGGGCCGGGGTGAACACTGAAGCTTTCTTT
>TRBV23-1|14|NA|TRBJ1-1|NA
CAIPSRRLNTEAFF
TGCGCCATCCCTTCCAGGCGACTTAACACTGAAGCTTTCTTT
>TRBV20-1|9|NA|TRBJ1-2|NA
CSASRGYTF
TGCAGTGCTAGTCGAGGCTACACCTTC
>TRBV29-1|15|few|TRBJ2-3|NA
CSVDVGLARADTQYF
TGCAGCGTTGATGTCGGGTTAGCAAGGGCAGATACGCAGTATTTT
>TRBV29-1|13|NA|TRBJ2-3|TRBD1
CSVDRDGTDTQYF
TGCAGCGTGGACAGGGATGGCACAGATACGCAGTATTTT
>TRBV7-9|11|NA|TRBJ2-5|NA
CASSLDETQYF
TGTGCCAGCAGCTTAGATGAGACCCAGTACTTC